These T cell receptor beta chains were read from a single sample in a study of cytomegalovirus exposure and HLA in healthy donors. Assay: immunoSEQ multiplex PCR; the TCRdb copy retains only in-frame clones and omits some. The sample includes over 150,000 clones, roughly 86% of them seen just once. Specimen: PBMCs. Receptors were obtained from a girl aged 10 to 17 in good health and CMV-seropositive. CDR3s include the opening cysteine and the closing phenylalanine or tryptophan. A D gene is named only where the DNA matches it firmly. Clone size is given for some rows only: seen once, a few or many times, or a class if the clone is expanded.

CDR3nt | CDR3aa | d_gene | j_gene | abundance | v_gene
TGTGCCAGCAGCGTTTCAGACGGGGGCTATGGCTACACCTTC | CASSVSDGGYGYTF | . | TRBJ1-2 | . | TRBV9
TGTGCCTGGAGTGTCGGGGGGGGGAGCAATCAGCCCCAGCATTTT | CAWSVGGGSNQPQHF | . | TRBJ1-5 | . | TRBV30
TGTGCCAGCAGTTCCACGGGACAGGGGTACACTGAAGCTTTCTTT | CASSSTGQGYTEAFF | TRBD1 | TRBJ1-1 | . | TRBV27
TGTGCCAGCAGCTTAGTAGCGGCTACTGTGAATGAGCAGTTCTTC | CASSLVAATVNEQFF | . | TRBJ2-1 | . | TRBV7-9
TGCGCCAGCAGCCCGGACAGTTCGGGCGAGCAGTACTTC | CASSPDSSGEQYF | . | TRBJ2-7 | . | TRBV5-1
TGCGCCAGCAGCCAAGGGGGGCGAGAGACCCAGTACTTC | CASSQGGRETQYF | . | TRBJ2-5 | . | TRBV4-1
TGTGCTAGTGGTTTGGTACTAGGGAGACACGTAACCTACGAGCAGTACTTC | CASGLVLGRHVTYEQYF | . | TRBJ2-7 | . | TRBV12-5
TGTGCCAGTAGTGGGACACACTCTGGGGCCAACGTCCTGACTTTC | CASSGTHSGANVLTF | . | TRBJ2-6 | . | TRBV19
TGTGCCAGCAGTGCCCACTACGAGCAGTACTTC | CASSAHYEQYF | . | TRBJ2-7 | . | TRBV6-1
TGTGCCAGCAGCTTGTTTATGGGGTCCGGGGGGTACGAGCAGTACTTC | CASSLFMGSGGYEQYF | TRBD2 | TRBJ2-7 | . | TRBV5-8
TGTGCCAGCAGCTCTCTAGGACAGGGGCAAGAGACCCAGTACTTC | CASSSLGQGQETQYF | TRBD1 | TRBJ2-5 | . | TRBV7-9
TGTGCCAGCAGCGGCACAGGGGGCCACACTGAAGCTTTCTTT | CASSGTGGHTEAFF | TRBD1 | TRBJ1-1 | . | TRBV6-5
TGTGCCAGCAGTGAAGTCGAGGAGGACACTGAAGCTTTCTTT | CASSEVEEDTEAFF | . | TRBJ1-1 | . | TRBV6-1
TGCGCCAGCAGCCGCGAAGTGGCAGGGGGTAATGAAAAACTGTTTTTT | CASSREVAGGNEKLFF | TRBD1 | TRBJ1-4 | . | TRBV4-1
TGTGCCAGCAGCCTATCCATAAACACTGAAGCTTTCTTT | CASSLSINTEAFF | . | TRBJ1-1 | once | TRBV6-5
TGTGCCAGCTCACCCGGACAGGGAGAAACTGAAGCTTTCTTT | CASSPGQGETEAFF | TRBD1 | TRBJ1-1 | . | TRBV18
TGTGCCAGCAGCTTGGATAAGGGGCCCTACAATGAGCAGTTCTTC | CASSLDKGPYNEQFF | . | TRBJ2-1 | . | TRBV5-4
TGTGCCAGCAGCTCCGGAGGGGCGCTGTATAATTCACCCCTCCACTTT | CASSSGGALYNSPLHF | . | TRBJ1-6 | few | TRBV9
TGTGCCAGCACCCGGAGGACAGGGGCCGAGAATGAGCAGTTCTTC | CASTRRTGAENEQFF | TRBD1 | TRBJ2-1 | . | TRBV25-1
TGCGCCAGCAGCTTGAGGGCAGGGGGAGGTGTGAACACTGAAGCTTTCTTT | CASSLRAGGGVNTEAFF | TRBD1 | TRBJ1-1 | . | TRBV5-1
TGTGCCAGCAGCTCCAAACAGGGGAACGGTTTCACTAATGAAAAACTGTTTTTT | CASSSKQGNGFTNEKLFF | TRBD1 | TRBJ1-4 | . | TRBV11-2
TGTGCCAGCAGTCGCGACTCCCTAGCCAAAAACATTCAGTACTTC | CASSRDSLAKNIQYF | . | TRBJ2-4 | . | TRBV2
TGTGCCAGCAGTGAAAGAGGGCCGCCCCAGCATTTT | CASSERGPPQHF | . | TRBJ1-5 | once | TRBV2
TGCGCCAGCAGCCAAGATGACAGGGACTCCTACGAGCAGTACTTC | CASSQDDRDSYEQYF | TRBD1 | TRBJ2-7 | . | TRBV4-1
TGTGCCTCCAGATCGGGACAGGGGGCGCCCAATGAGCAGTTCTTC | CASRSGQGAPNEQFF | TRBD1 | TRBJ2-1 | . | TRBV30
TGCGCCAGCAGCCCGGGACAGGGAGTTGTGGATACGCAGTATTTT | CASSPGQGVVDTQYF | TRBD1 | TRBJ2-3 | . | TRBV5-1
TGCGCCAGCAGCTCCATCGGGACAGGGAATGGCTACACCTTC | CASSSIGTGNGYTF | TRBD1 | TRBJ1-2 | . | TRBV5-1
TGTGCCAGCAGCCCTGAGGGAAACACGGAAAAACTGTTTTTT | CASSPEGNTEKLFF | . | TRBJ1-4 | . | TRBV13
TGTGCCAGCAGCGGATACCGGACAGGGCGCAATTCACCCCTCCACTTT | CASSGYRTGRNSPLHF | TRBD1 | TRBJ1-6 | . | TRBV28
TGCGCCAGCAGCCCCGACAGGGGTAGAGGCTACACCTTC | CASSPDRGRGYTF | TRBD1 | TRBJ1-2 | . | TRBV5-1
TGTGCCAGCAGCCCTTCGGACAGGAAGAACACTGAAGCTTTCTTT | CASSPSDRKNTEAFF | TRBD1 | TRBJ1-1 | few | TRBV9
TGCAGTGCTCTGACAGGGGACACCATATATTTT | CSALTGDTIYF | TRBD1 | TRBJ1-3 | once | TRBV20-1
TGTGCCAGCAGCTTACGACAGGGGGCGTATGGCTACACCTTC | CASSLRQGAYGYTF | TRBD1 | TRBJ1-2 | . | TRBV5-5
TGTGCCAGCAGCCCCCGTAGAGGGCCGCCAGATACGCAGTATTTT | CASSPRRGPPDTQYF | . | TRBJ2-3 | . | TRBV7-9
TGTGCCAGCAGCCTCACAGGGGCCTATGGCTACACCTTC | CASSLTGAYGYTF | TRBD1 | TRBJ1-2 | . | TRBV7-9
TGTGCCAGCAGCTTCAATCGGGAGACCCAGTACTTC | CASSFNRETQYF | . | TRBJ2-5 | . | TRBV7-8
TGTGCCAGCAGCGCCGGGACAGACTCCTACGAGCAGTACTTC | CASSAGTDSYEQYF | TRBD1 | TRBJ2-7 | . | TRBV9
TGTGCCAGCAGTTCCCTTGGGCAGGCCCTCAACCAGCCCCAGCATTTT | CASSSLGQALNQPQHF | . | TRBJ1-5 | . | TRBV27
TGTGCCAGCAGTTTAACAGTGGTGAACACTGAAGCTTTCTTT | CASSLTVVNTEAFF | . | TRBJ1-1 | few | TRBV27
TGTGCCAGCAGCCTTGGGACAGCCGAAGCTTTCTTT | CASSLGTAEAFF | TRBD1 | TRBJ1-1 | . | TRBV7-9
TGTGCCAGCAGACACCCCAGGGGTTCGAATGAAGCTTTCTTT | CASRHPRGSNEAFF | . | TRBJ1-1 | . | TRBV6-5
TGTGCCAGCAGTTACTCAGAGGCGCTTCGGAATACTGAAGCTTTCTTT | CASSYSEALRNTEAFF | . | TRBJ1-1 | . | TRBV6-5
TGTGCCAGTAGTATAGGGACAGAAGGCTACACCTTC | CASSIGTEGYTF | . | TRBJ1-2 | . | TRBV19
TGTGCCAGCAGCTTATTTAGGGGCGAGCAGTACTTC | CASSLFRGEQYF | . | TRBJ2-7 | . | TRBV11-2
TGCGCCAGCAGCTTGGGGCAGGGTCACACATTGAACACTGAAGCTTTCTTT | CASSLGQGHTLNTEAFF | . | TRBJ1-1 | few | TRBV5-1
TGTGCCAGCAGCGCCTCGAATTTACAGGGGGTGAATGGCTACACCTTC | CASSASNLQGVNGYTF | TRBD1 | TRBJ1-2 | . | TRBV5-4
TGTGCCTCCTCCGGGACAGGGAATTACGAGCAGTACTTC | CASSGTGNYEQYF | TRBD1 | TRBJ2-7 | . | TRBV30
TGTGCCAGCAGCCCAGCGGGGTTGCGGGCTGAAGCTTTCTTT | CASSPAGLRAEAFF | . | TRBJ1-1 | . | TRBV9
TGTGCCAGCGCCTCGGACAGGGGCTACGAGCAGTACTTC | CASASDRGYEQYF | TRBD1 | TRBJ2-7 | . | TRBV6-5
TGTGCCAGCAGCACCCTAGGGCTAGCGGCCAACAATGAGCAGTTCTTC | CASSTLGLAANNEQFF | TRBD2 | TRBJ2-1 | . | TRBV7-2
TGTGCCAGCAGCATCCGGGATTACGGCTACACCTTC | CASSIRDYGYTF | . | TRBJ1-2 | . | TRBV5-6
TGTGCCAGCAGTTACCTAGGGACAGACTATGGCTACACCTTC | CASSYLGTDYGYTF | TRBD1 | TRBJ1-2 | once | TRBV6-5
TGCGCCAGCAGTGTAGACAGGGCCGCTGGAAACACCATATATTTT | CASSVDRAAGNTIYF | TRBD1 | TRBJ1-3 | . | TRBV10-2